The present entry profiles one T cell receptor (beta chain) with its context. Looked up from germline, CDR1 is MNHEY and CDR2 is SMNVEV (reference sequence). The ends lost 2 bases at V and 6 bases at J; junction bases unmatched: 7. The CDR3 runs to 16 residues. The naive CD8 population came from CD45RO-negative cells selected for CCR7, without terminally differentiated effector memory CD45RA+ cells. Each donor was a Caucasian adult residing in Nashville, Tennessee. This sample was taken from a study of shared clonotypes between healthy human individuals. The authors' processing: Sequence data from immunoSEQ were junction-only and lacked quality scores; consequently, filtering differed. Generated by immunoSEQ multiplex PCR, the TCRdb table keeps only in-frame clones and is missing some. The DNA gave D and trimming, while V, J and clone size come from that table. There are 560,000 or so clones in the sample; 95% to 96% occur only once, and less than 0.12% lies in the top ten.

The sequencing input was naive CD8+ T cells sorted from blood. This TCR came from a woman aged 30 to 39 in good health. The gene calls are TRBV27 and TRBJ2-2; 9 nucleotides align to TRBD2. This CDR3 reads CASSLNSGRFPGELFF. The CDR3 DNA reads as TGTGCCAGCAGTTTAAACAGCGGGAGGTTCCCCGGGGAGCTGTTTTTT.